What follows are 26 T cell receptor beta chains derived from one specimen sequenced in a study of sequential checkpoint blockade in melanoma (dated by TCRdb to the late 2010s). Preparation of the library involved the immunoSEQ multiplex PCR assay. Not all clones reach the TCRdb copy of this immuneACCESS table, which keeps in-frame sequences only. Checked studies attribute under half of the gap to unresolved V genes and leave the rest unexplained. This sample is represented by about 5,000 clones; around 30% of them were singletons. Clones ranked in the top ten supply around 10% of the sample. According to the study, the label for this sample's treatment or condition signals: randomized to nivolumab then ipilimumab (arm A) or the reverse (arm B). The sample here was tumor tissue (inferred from file names), taken from a patient given nivolumab and ipilimumab in sequence. These receptors were obtained from a human donor with melanoma.

This clone was picked up many times. This chain joins TRBV7-6 and TRBJ2-1, with 9 bases matching TRBD1. CDR3 length equals 14 residues. Germline CDR1 reads SGHVS; CDR2 reads FNYEAQ. The junction had 7 bases not matched to a gene; V was cut back by 6 bases and J by 7 bases. This CDR3 is CASSTGGSLNEQFF. The CDR3 bases are TGTGCCAGCAGTACAGGGGGCTCTCTAAATGAGCAGTTCTTC.

Relative to its sample, this clone is medium-sized. The chain couples TRBV9 to TRBJ1-4; TRBD1 matches at 9 bases. With 5 bases clipped from V and 6 bases from J, the junction kept 5 bases outside the gene matches. This CDR3 comprises 14 residues. Germline V gene lookup returns CDR1 SGDLS and CDR2 YYNGEE. CDR3 sequence reads: CASSDGTGYEKLFF. The CDR3 DNA reads as TGTGCCAGCAGTGACGGGACAGGGTATGAAAAACTGTTTTTT.

This clone was observed a handful of times. The chain links TRBV5-1 to TRBJ1-4, with D perhaps matching TRBD1 (5 bases). V was shortened by 0 bases and J by 6 bases, with 9 bases between the two germline ends. The CDR3 has 14 amino acids. Germline V gene sequence: CDR1 SGHRS, CDR2 YFSETQ. The CDR3 DNA sequence: TGCGCCAGCAGCTTGGCTTCGGGGGATGAAAAACTGTTTTTT. Protein: CASSLASGDEKLFF.

The chain couples TRBV19 to TRBJ1-2, with D unclear. CDR3 length: 12 amino acids. CDR1 and CDR2 (germline): LNHDA, SQIVND (reference sequence). V was shortened by 5 bases and J by 2 bases, with 6 bases between the two germline ends. CDR3 protein: CASSPDNYGYTF. CDR3 nucleotides: TGTGCCAGTAGTCCAGACAACTATGGCTACACCTTC.

A few counts support this clone. The chain links TRBV6-7 to TRBJ2-1, with TRBD1 matching over 8 bases. TRBV6-7 is sorted into the ORF group, with uncertain function. V dropped 6 bases and J dropped 0; count of bases not matched to a gene: 4. The CDR3 contains 15 residues. CDR3 residues: CASRGQGSSYNEQFF. DNA for the CDR3: TGTGCCAGCAGAGGACAGGGAAGCTCCTACAATGAGCAGTTCTTC.

In this sample, this clone turned up a few times. The rearrangement links TRBV7-4 to TRBJ2-2; the D gene is possibly TRBD1 (6 bases). Germline CDR1 is SGHVT and CDR2 is SQSDAQ. The V end was cut by 1 base, the J end by 2 bases, with 11 bases between. This CDR3 has 16 residues. In DNA form, the CDR3 reads TGTGCCAGCAGCTTAGGAACAGGGATAAACACCGGGGAGCTGTTTTTT. Amino acids: CASSLGTGINTGELFF. Full variable domain (outside the CDR3, taken from reference TRBV7-4 and TRBJ2-2): GAGVSQSPRYKVAKRGRDVALRCDSISGHVTLYWYRQTLGQGSEVLTYSQSDAQRDKSGRPSGRFSAERPERSVSTLKIQRTEQGDSAVYLCASSLGTGINTGELFFGEGSRLTVL.

By share, this clone counts as medium-sized. This rearrangement joins TRBV9 to TRBJ2-2; 9 nucleotides line up with TRBD2. Germline values: CDR1 SGDLS, CDR2 YYNGEE. Germline trimming cut 5 bases from V and 5 bases from J; bases unmatched to any gene: 4. This CDR3 has 14 residues. The CDR3 DNA reads TGTGCCAGCAGGAGCGGGGGGCAGACCGGGGAGCTGTTTTTT. This gives the protein CASRSGGQTGELFF.

The chain is built from TRBV28 and TRBJ1-2, with D perhaps matching TRBD1 (6 bases). CDR3 length equals 14 residues. Trimming stripped 2 bases from V and 9 bases from J, with 16 bases between. The germline V gene has CDR1 MDHEN and CDR2 SYDVKM. CDR3 in amino acids: CASSLRGARGSYTF. The DNA of the CDR3 is TGTGCCAGCAGTTTAAGAGGCGCCAGGGGTAGCTACACCTTC.

This chain connects TRBV18 to TRBJ2-1; 11 positions agree with TRBD2. J was trimmed by 5 bases and V by 0 bases; bases with no gene match: 9. Per germline, CDR1 KGHSH and CDR2 LQKENI. This CDR3 comprises 18 residues. In DNA form, the CDR3 reads TGTGCCAGCTCACCACCCCGTGGTAGCGGGGGGGTTGACAATGAGCAGTTCTTC. Its translation: CASSPPRGSGGVDNEQFF.

The count of this clone is one. V usage is TRBV12-1 and J usage is TRBJ2-2. TRBV12-1 is reported as a pseudogene. The CDR3 spans 22 residues. CDR3 protein: CASSFEGWQGRPRRHWEGELFF. The CDR3 region has the DNA TGTGCCAGCAGCTTTGAGGGTTGGCAGGGAAGGCCAAGGAGACACTGGGAGGGGGAGCTGTTTTTT.

This clone was recorded a few times. The gene calls are TRBV7-8 and TRBJ2-5; D unclear. Trimming cost V 1 base and J 5 bases, with 8 bases left between them. CDR1 is SGHVS, CDR2 FQNEAQ, per germline. This CDR3 spans 13 amino acids. The CDR3 is CASSLDARETQYF. CDR3 bases: TGTGCCAGCAGCTTAGATGCGAGGGAGACCCAGTACTTC.

The chain joins TRBV2 to TRBJ2-1, with TRBD2 matching over 10 bases. The germline V gene encodes CDR1 SNHLY and CDR2 FYNNEI. V lost 5 bases to trimming and J lost 9 bases; unmatched junction nucleotides: 1. The CDR3 extends over 12 amino acids. The chain's CDR3 is CASSLAGGEQFF. The CDR3 nucleotides are TGTGCCAGCAGTTTAGCGGGGGGTGAGCAGTTCTTC.

The rearrangement joins TRBV6-8 to TRBJ2-5, with 8 bases identical to TRBD1. This CDR3 is 13 amino acids long. With 6 bases clipped from V and 3 bases from J, the junction kept 3 bases outside the gene matches. CDR1 is MNHGY, CDR2 SAAAGT, per germline. CDR3 residues: CASSLTGEETQYF. In DNA, the CDR3 is TGTGCCAGCAGCCTGACAGGGGAAGAGACCCAGTACTTC.

V usage is TRBV30 and J usage is TRBJ1-5, with 7 bases identical to TRBD1. The CDR3 is 13 residues long. Looked up from germline, CDR1 is GTSNPN and CDR2 is SVGIG (reference sequence). Trimming cost V 4 bases and J 6 bases; bases outside gene matches: 6. The CDR3 nucleotides read TGTGCCTGGACTACCCAGGGGGGTCAGCCCCAGCATTTT. Amino acids: CAWTTQGGQPQHF.

The rearrangement uses TRBV18 and TRBJ2-5, with 9 nucleotides matching TRBD1. Germline trimming cut 4 bases from V and 4 bases from J; bases unmatched to any gene: 7. The CDR3 spans 15 residues. CDR1 is KGHSH and CDR2 is LQKENI in the germline V gene. CDR3 in amino acids: CASSRTGAVGETQYF. The CDR3 DNA sequence: TGTGCCAGCTCACGGACAGGGGCGGTAGGAGAGACCCAGTACTTC.

This clone was picked up a small number of times. The chain employs TRBV30 and TRBJ1-2, with TRBD1 identical over 9 bases. The V segment lost 3 bases and the J segment 3 bases; nucleotides outside the gene matches: 5. Germline CDR1 and CDR2: GTSNPN and SVGIG (reference sequence). This CDR3 has 14 residues. CDR3: CAWRYTGGYYGYTF. As DNA, the CDR3 is TGTGCCTGGAGGTATACAGGGGGCTACTATGGCTACACCTTC.

This clone appeared a few times. The rearrangement joins TRBV6-8 to TRBJ1-2, with D unclear. This CDR3 contains 15 residues. Germline CDR1 MNHGY, CDR2 SAAAGT. Between the trimmed V and J ends, which lost 0 bases and 4 bases, there was a span of 12 bases. The CDR3 loop is CASSYSRAPFYGYTF. The CDR3 DNA follows: TGTGCCAGCAGTTACTCTCGGGCCCCCTTCTATGGCTACACCTTC.

This clone turned up a few times. This chain uses TRBV6-8 with TRBJ2-7; either TRBD1 or TRBD2 may fit D (5 bases each). Deletions cut 5 bases from V and 4 bases from J, with 15 bases between. Per germline, CDR1 MNHGY and CDR2 SAAAGT. The CDR3 runs 14 residues. The CDR3 DNA follows: TGTGCCAGCAGTCCTACCGGGACGGTATACGAGCAGTACTTC. It codes for CASSPTGTVYEQYF.

The chain couples TRBV28 to TRBJ1-5; D is unclear. This CDR3 comprises 14 residues. Germline V gene lookup returns CDR1 MDHEN and CDR2 SYDVKM. Trimming left V 3 bases short and J 6 bases short, with 12 bases between. Here the CDR3 reads CASSLGNAAQPQHF. CDR3 DNA sequence: TGTGCCAGCAGTTTGGGGAACGCGGCTCAGCCCCAGCATTTT.

The table lists this clone with a few counts. The chain links TRBV14 to TRBJ2-5; perhaps TRBD1 as D (6 bases). The germline V gene has CDR1 SGHDN and CDR2 FVKESK. V gave up 4 bases and J gave up 1 base, with 10 bases separating them. CDR3 length: 14 residues. The CDR3 protein is CASSPGQVQETQYF. The CDR3 DNA reads TGTGCCAGCAGCCCGGGACAAGTCCAAGAGACCCAGTACTTC.

The genes are TRBV11-3 and TRBJ2-2, with D perhaps matching TRBD2 (5 bases). CDR1 and CDR2 (germline): SGHNT, YENEEA. The V end was cut by 5 bases, the J end by 5 bases, with 15 bases between. CDR3 size: 15 residues. CDR3 sequence: CASSLSGVSTGELFF. The CDR3 DNA follows: TGTGCCAGCAGCCTGTCCGGGGTTTCAACCGGGGAGCTGTTTTTT.

The gene calls are TRBV9 and TRBJ1-2; the match to TRBD1 covers 8 bases. This CDR3 spans 16 amino acids. Per the germline V gene, CDR1 is SGDLS and CDR2 is YYNGEE. V trimming: 6 bases; J trimming: 8 bases; junction bases outside the gene matches: 18. The CDR3 DNA reads TGTGCCAGCACACAACTCTCAGGGGGCTCTGAAGGAGGCTACACCTTC. Its translation: CASTQLSGGSEGGYTF.

Sample share makes this clone medium-sized. The J gene is TRBJ1-1, the V gene TRBV6-8; 9 positions match TRBD1. Germline-derived CDR1 and CDR2 are MNHGY and SAAAGT. V was clipped by 2 bases and J by 11 bases; unmatched bases: 9. This CDR3 has 14 residues. CDR3 sequence (DNA): TGTGCCAGCAGTTACGAACTTAGGGGACAGGGCGCTTTCTTT. Protein sequence: CASSYELRGQGAFF.

This clone occurred a few times. The chain combines TRBV28 with TRBJ2-7, with a tentative D call TRBD1 (5 bases). Between the trimmed V and J ends, which lost 6 bases and 3 bases, there was a span of 15 bases. CDR1 is MDHEN, CDR2 SYDVKM, per germline. The CDR3 has 14 residues. This chain's CDR3 is CASSPPGRDYEQYF. DNA of the CDR3: TGTGCCAGCAGCCCGCCGGGCAGGGACTACGAGCAGTACTTC. Using reference TRBV28 and TRBJ2-7 for the parts outside the CDR3, the full variable domain is DVKVTQSSRYLVKRTGEKVFLECVQDMDHENMFWYRQDPGLGLRLIYFSYDVKMKEKGDIPEGYSVSREKKERFSLILESASTNQTSMYLCASSPPGRDYEQYFGPGTRLTVT.

This clone was counted only a few times. CDR3 bases: TGTGCCAGCAGTTTCTCATCAGGGAGTGAGCAGTTCTTC. It codes for CASSFSSGSEQFF. V usage is TRBV27 and J usage is TRBJ2-1; D might be TRBD1 or TRBD2, each matching 5 bases. This CDR3 spans 13 amino acids. V was trimmed by 3 bases and J by 9 bases, leaving 12 bases between them. The germline V gene encodes CDR1 MNHEY and CDR2 SMNVEV (reference sequence).

By share of the sample, this clone is medium-sized. For the CDR3, the DNA is TGTGCCAGCAGCTTGGACAGGGGGCGCGGGTACGAGCAGTACTTC. Its translation is CASSLDRGRGYEQYF. The chain employs TRBV11-3 and TRBJ2-7; 11 bases align to TRBD1. Germline V gives CDR1 SGHNT, CDR2 YENEEA. The CDR3 consists of 15 residues. Trimming took 3 bases from V and 4 from J; bases not matched to a gene: 5. The full variable domain, with the rest looked up from reference TRBV11-3 and TRBJ2-7, is EAGVVQSPRYKIIEKKQPVAFWCNPISGHNTLYWYLQNLGQGPELLIRYENEEAVDDSQLPKDRFSAERLKGVDSTLKIQPAELGDSAVYLCASSLDRGRGYEQYFGPGTRLTVT.